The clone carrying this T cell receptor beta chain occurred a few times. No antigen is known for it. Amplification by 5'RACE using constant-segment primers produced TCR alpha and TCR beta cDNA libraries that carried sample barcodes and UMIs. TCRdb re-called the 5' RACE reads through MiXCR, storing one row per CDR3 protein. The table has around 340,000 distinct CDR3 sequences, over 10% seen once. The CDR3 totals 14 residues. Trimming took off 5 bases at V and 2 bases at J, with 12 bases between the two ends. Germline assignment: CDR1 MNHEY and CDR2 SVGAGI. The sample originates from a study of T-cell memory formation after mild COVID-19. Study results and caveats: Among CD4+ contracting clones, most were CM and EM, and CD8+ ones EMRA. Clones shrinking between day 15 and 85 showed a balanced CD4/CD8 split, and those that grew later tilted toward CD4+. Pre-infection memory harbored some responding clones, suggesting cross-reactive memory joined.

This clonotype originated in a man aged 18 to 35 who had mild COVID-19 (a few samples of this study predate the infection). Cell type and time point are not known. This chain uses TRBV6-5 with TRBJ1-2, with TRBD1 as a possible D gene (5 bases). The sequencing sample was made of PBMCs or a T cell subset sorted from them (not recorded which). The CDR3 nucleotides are TGTGCCAGCAGTCGTTCGACAGCCAACTATGGCTACACCTTC. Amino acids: CASSRSTANYGYTF.